This T cell receptor beta chain was profiled in a study of blood T cell repertoires in COVID-19. Study in general: Researchers got acute and convalescent COVID-19 samples from the United States, Italy and Spain. The cDNA or gDNA used as material had been derived from T cells, B-cell-depleted T cells, or PBMCs.

Original analysis: Researchers report that nucleated cell counts were estimated from reference gene primer amplification. Profiling relied on immunoSEQ multiplex PCR, and the TCRdb table lists in-frame clones only, not all of them. D and trimming were read from the DNA, whereas the V and J calls and clone size are those reported in that table. The sample lists fewer than 200,000 clones, 81% occurring once. In Seattle, patients joined the study during active infection and were tracked longitudinally. The sequence was collected from a woman aged 80 or over with COVID-19, enrolled during active disease. The sample taken for sequencing was peripheral blood.

CDR3 bases: TGTGCCAGCAGATGGGACAGGGGTCACACTGAAGCTTTCTTT. Its protein product is CASRWDRGHTEAFF. The V gene is TRBV5-4, the J gene TRBJ1-1, with TRBD1 matching over 10 bases. CDR3 size: 14 residues. Germline V gene sequence: CDR1 SGHNT, CDR2 YYREEE (reference sequence). The V segment lost 5 bases and the J segment 3 bases; nucleotides outside the gene matches: 4.